A single sample is the source of the 3 T cell receptor beta chains below, sequenced in a study of T cells in Graves' hyperthyroidism and ophthalmopathy. RNA transcripts were the template for amplifying TCR beta CDR3 regions. First-round RT-PCR with HTBI primers amplified the TCR CDR3 region. TCRdb processed the multiplex PCR reads anew with MiXCR; each CDR3 protein has one entry. The sample lists under 350,000 distinct CDR3 sequences; about 20% were seen once. The material sequenced was blood. These receptors originate from a woman aged 45-65 years with Graves' hyperthyroidism.

Only a few counts were recorded for this clonotype. The chain carries TRBV25-1 and TRBJ1-1; D is unresolved. Trimming removed 1 base from V and 3 bases from J, with 12 bases in between. The V gene's germline CDR1 is MGHDK and CDR2 SYGVNS. The CDR3 sequence is 15 residues long. The CDR3 is CASSESDLLYTEAFF. CDR3 bases: TGTGCCAGCAGTGAATCGGACCTCCTGTACACTGAAGCTTTCTTT.

V usage is TRBV14 and J usage is TRBJ2-5, with 11 nucleotides matching TRBD2. V lost 0 bases to trimming and J lost 6 bases; unmatched junction nucleotides: 6. CDR3 length: 16 amino acids. Germline CDR1 and CDR2: SGHDN and FVKESK. CDR3: CASSQDRASGRQTQYF. Written as DNA, the CDR3 is TGTGCCAGCAGCCAAGATCGGGCTAGCGGGAGGCAGACCCAGTACTTC.

The chain has TRBV7-2 and TRBJ2-7; D is unclear. V was trimmed by 3 bases and J by 2 bases, leaving 8 bases between them. CDR3 size: 13 residues. From germline, CDR1 is SGHTA and CDR2 FQGNSA. CDR3 DNA: TGTGCCAGCAGCTTCCCTGACACCTACGAGCAGTACTTC. Its translation is CASSFPDTYEQYF.